This TCR beta chain emerged from a study of cytomegalovirus exposure and HLA in healthy donors. The PCR used 60 Vbeta and 13 Jbeta primers. Profiling relied on immunoSEQ multiplex PCR, and the TCRdb table lists in-frame clones only, not all of them. There are 90,000 to 130,000 clones in the sample; about 70% occur only once, and roughly 0.87% lies in the top ten. This CDR3 is built from 13 residues. Germline V CDR1 and CDR2: SGHAT, FQNNGV. V gave up 8 bases and J gave up 3 bases; unmatched junction bases: 6. The sequencing input was PBMCs. The chain links TRBV11-2 to TRBJ2-7; TRBD1 matches 8 bases. The sequence was collected from a woman aged 25 to 39 in good health and CMV-seronegative. CDR3 DNA sequence: TGTGCCAGCGGACAGGGAGGAGGCTACGAGCAGTACTTC. It yields the protein CASGQGGGYEQYF.